This T cell receptor beta chain was observed in a study of blood T cell repertoires in COVID-19. The wider study: From T cells, B-cell-depleted T cells, or PBMCs came the material, which was cDNA or gDNA.

In the original analysis: By means of reference gene primer amplification, nucleated cell counts were estimated. Libraries were prepared by immunoSEQ multiplex PCR; TCRdb keeps only in-frame clonotypes and omits some of them. The D gene and trimming were derived from the DNA, and the V and J assignments and clone size from that table. In the table there are hundreds of thousands of clones, approximately 86% of which are singletons. Per the germline V gene, CDR1 is MNHEY and CDR2 is SMNVEV (reference sequence). V lost 10 bases and J 4 bases, leaving 23 bases between the germline ends. This CDR3 contains 16 residues.

This chain joins TRBV27 and TRBJ2-1, with D maybe TRBD1 (6 bases). The TCR sequence derives from a woman in her 30s with acute or convalescent COVID-19. The sequenced sample was peripheral blood. The CDR3 reads CATSFTGGGWYNEQFF. The CDR3, as DNA: TGTGCCACCTCCTTTACTGGGGGCGGTTGGTACAATGAGCAGTTCTTC.